This T cell receptor beta chain was captured by sequencing in a study of Graves' ophthalmopathy and Graves' hyperthyroidism. Study-level information: Peripheral blood samples were taken at initial diagnosis, before any treatment. Study conclusions and caveats: Blood contained most expanded thyroid clonotypes exceeding 0.001 frequency.

Stable hyperthyroidism meant no progression to ophthalmopathy within 18 months of follow-up. This clonotype has a count of ten or more. Its antigen is not known. V gave up 9 bases and J gave up 6 bases; unmatched junction bases: 15. There are 18 residues in the CDR3. Germline assignment: CDR1 MNHEY and CDR2 SMNVEV (reference sequence). Amplified TCR beta CDR3 regions were obtained using RNA transcripts as template. HTBI-primed first-round RT-PCR preceded second-round multiplex PCR. TCRdb ran MiXCR on the multiplex PCR reads and lists one entry per CDR3 protein. The sample yields roughly 400,000 distinct CDR3 sequences, about 18% seen once.

The sequencing input was peripheral blood. The chain has TRBV27 and TRBJ2-2; 14 bases fit TRBD2. This receptor was obtained from an adult woman with stable Graves' hyperthyroidism. In DNA, the CDR3 is TGTGCCAGTTCCGGGACTAGCGGGAGAGGGACGGGCGCCGGGGAGCTGTTTTTT. Translating it yields CASSGTSGRGTGAGELFF.